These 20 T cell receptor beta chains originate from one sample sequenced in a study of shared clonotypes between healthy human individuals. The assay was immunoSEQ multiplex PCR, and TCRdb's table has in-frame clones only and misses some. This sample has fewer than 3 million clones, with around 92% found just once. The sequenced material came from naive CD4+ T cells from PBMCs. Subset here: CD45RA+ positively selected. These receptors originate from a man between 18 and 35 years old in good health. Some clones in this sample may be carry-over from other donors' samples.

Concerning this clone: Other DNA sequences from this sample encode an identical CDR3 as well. CDR3 sequence: CASSLGLAGFTDTQYF. CDR3 bases: TGCGCCAGCAGCTTGGGACTAGCGGGGTTCACAGATACGCAGTATTTT. This chain uses TRBV5-1 with TRBJ2-3, with 11 positions matching TRBD2. Germline lookup yields CDR1 SGHRS and CDR2 YFSETQ. The CDR3 sequence is 16 residues long. Trimming at V came to 0 bases and at J to 2 bases, leaving 2 bases not matched to a gene.

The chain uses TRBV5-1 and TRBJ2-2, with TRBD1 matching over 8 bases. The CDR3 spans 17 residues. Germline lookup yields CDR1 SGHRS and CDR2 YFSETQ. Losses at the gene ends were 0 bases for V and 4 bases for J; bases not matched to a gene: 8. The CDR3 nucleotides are TGCGCCAGCAGCTTGGAAAACAGGGGGTCGGTCACCGGGGAGCTGTTTTTT. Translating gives CASSLENRGSVTGELFF.

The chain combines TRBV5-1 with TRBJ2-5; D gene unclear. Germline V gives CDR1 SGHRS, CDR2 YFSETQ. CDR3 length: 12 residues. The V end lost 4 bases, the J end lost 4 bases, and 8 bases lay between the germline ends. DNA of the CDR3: TGCGCCAGCAGCCCCCAGCTAGAGACCCAGTACTTC. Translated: CASSPQLETQYF.

The CDR3 DNA reads as TGTGCCAGCAGCACAGCCTCAAGGACTTCTCTCGCCTACGAGCAGTACTTC. Translated: CASSTASRTSLAYEQYF. The gene calls are TRBV7-8 and TRBJ2-7; D perhaps matches TRBD2 (5 bases). Trimming stripped 5 bases from V and 2 bases from J, with 22 bases between. The CDR3 extends over 17 amino acids. CDR1 is SGHVS, CDR2 FQNEAQ, per germline.

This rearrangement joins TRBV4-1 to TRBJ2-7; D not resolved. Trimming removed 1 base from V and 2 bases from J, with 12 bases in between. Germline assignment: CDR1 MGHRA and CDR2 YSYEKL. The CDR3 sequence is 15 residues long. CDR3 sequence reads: CASSQVAGVPYEQYF. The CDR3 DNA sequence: TGCGCCAGCAGCCAAGTTGCCGGTGTCCCCTACGAGCAGTACTTC.

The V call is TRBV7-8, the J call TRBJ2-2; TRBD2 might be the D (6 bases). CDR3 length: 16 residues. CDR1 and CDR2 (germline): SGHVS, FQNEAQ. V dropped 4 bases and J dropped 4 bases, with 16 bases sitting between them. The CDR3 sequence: CASSSQGRRGTGELFF. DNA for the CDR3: TGTGCCAGCAGCTCCCAGGGACGGCGGGGCACCGGGGAGCTGTTTTTT. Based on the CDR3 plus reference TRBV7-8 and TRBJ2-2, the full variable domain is GAGVSQSPRYKVAKRGQDVALRCDPISGHVSLFWYQQALGQGPEFLTYFQNEAQLDKSGLPSDRFFAERPEGSVSTLKIQRTQQEDSAVYLCASSSQGRRGTGELFFGEGSRLTVL.

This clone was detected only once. The CDR3 is CSVEWFSGGTEAFF. The CDR3 bases are TGCAGCGTTGAATGGTTTTCGGGGGGGACTGAAGCTTTCTTT. The chain has TRBV29-1 and TRBJ1-1; maybe TRBD1 (5 bases). Trimming cost V 2 bases and J 5 bases, with 15 bases left between them. This CDR3 is 14 amino acids long. CDR1 and CDR2 from the germline V gene are SQVTM and ANQGSEA.

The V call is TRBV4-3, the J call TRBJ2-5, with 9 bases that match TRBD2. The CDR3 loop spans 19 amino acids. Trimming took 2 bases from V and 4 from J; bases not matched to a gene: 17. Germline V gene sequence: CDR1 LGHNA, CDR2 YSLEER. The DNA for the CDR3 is TGCGCCAGCAGCCAAAGCTGGGGGAGGTCTAGCGGGATGGGAGAGACCCAGTACTTC. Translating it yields CASSQSWGRSSGMGETQYF.

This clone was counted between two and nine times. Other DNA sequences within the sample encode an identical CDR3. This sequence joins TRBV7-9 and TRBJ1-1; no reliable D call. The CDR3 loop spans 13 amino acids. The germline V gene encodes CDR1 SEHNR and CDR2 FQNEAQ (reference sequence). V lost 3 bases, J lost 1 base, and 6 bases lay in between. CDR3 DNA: TGTGCCAGCAGCTTCGCAGGGAACACTGAAGCTTTCTTT. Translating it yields CASSFAGNTEAFF. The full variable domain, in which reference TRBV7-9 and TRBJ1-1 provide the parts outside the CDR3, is DTGVSQNPRHKITKRGQNVTFRCDPISEHNRLYWYRQTLGQGPEFLTYFQNEAQLEKSRLLSDRFSAERPKGSFSTLEIQRTEQGDSAMYLCASSFAGNTEAFFGQGTRLTVV.

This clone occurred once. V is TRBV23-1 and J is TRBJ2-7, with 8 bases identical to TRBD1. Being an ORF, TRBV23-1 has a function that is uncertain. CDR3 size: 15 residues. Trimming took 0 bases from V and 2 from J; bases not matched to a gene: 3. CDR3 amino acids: CASSQSPGGPYEQYF. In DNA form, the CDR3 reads TGCGCCAGCAGTCAATCGCCAGGGGGCCCCTACGAGCAGTACTTC.

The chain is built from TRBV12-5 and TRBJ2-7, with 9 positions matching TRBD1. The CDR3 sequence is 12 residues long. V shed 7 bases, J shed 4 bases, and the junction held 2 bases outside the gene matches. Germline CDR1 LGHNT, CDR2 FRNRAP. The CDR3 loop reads CASDRGQYEQYF. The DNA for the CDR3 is TGTGCTAGTGACAGGGGGCAGTACGAGCAGTACTTC.

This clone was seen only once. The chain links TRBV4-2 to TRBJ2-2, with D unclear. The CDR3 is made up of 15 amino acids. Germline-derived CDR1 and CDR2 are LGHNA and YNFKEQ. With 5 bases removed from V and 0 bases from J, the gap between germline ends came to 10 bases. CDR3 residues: CASSLDGTNTGELFF. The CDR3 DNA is TGTGCCAGCAGCTTAGACGGAACGAACACCGGGGAGCTGTTTTTT.

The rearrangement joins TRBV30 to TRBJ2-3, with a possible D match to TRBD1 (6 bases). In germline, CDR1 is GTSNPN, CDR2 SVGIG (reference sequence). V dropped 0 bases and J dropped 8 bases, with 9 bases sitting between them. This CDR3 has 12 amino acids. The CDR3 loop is CAWSVLQGTQYF. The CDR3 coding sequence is TGTGCCTGGAGTGTATTACAGGGTACGCAGTATTTT.

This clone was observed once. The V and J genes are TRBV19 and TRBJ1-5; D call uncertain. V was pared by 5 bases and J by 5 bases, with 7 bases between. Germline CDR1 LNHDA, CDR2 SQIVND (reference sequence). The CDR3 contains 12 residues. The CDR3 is CASSRIYQPQHF. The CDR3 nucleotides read TGTGCCAGTAGTCGTATTTATCAGCCCCAGCATTTT.

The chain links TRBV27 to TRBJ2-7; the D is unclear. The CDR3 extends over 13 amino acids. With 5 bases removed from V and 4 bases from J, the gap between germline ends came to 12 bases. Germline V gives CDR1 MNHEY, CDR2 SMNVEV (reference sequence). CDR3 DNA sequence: TGTGCCAGCAGTGTCCGTCCCGAATACGAGCAGTACTTC. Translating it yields CASSVRPEYEQYF.

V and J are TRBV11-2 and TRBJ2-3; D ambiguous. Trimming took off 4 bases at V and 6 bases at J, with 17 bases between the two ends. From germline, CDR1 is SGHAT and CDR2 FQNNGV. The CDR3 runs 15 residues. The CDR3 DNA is TGTGCCAGCAGCTCCTGGACGGAAACGAGGGATACGCAGTATTTT. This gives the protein CASSSWTETRDTQYF.

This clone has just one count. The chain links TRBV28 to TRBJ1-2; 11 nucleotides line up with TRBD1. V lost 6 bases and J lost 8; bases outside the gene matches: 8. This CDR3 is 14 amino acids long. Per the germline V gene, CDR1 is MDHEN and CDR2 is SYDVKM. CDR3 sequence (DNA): TGTGCCAGCAGCTCTGGACAGGGGGCTGGGGGCTACACCTTC. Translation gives CASSSGQGAGGYTF.

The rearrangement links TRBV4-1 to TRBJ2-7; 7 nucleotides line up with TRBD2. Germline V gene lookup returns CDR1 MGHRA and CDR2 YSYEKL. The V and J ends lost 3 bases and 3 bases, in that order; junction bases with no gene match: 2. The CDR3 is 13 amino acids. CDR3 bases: TGCGCCAGCAGCCAGGGGACTATCTACGAGCAGTACTTC. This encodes CASSQGTIYEQYF.

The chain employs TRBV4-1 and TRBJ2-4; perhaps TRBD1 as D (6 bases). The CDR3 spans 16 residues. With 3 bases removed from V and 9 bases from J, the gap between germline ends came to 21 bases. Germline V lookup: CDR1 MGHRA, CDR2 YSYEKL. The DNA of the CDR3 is TGCGCCAGCAGCCAGGGGACATTTACCCGCCCGGGCATTCAGTACTTC. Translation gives CASSQGTFTRPGIQYF.

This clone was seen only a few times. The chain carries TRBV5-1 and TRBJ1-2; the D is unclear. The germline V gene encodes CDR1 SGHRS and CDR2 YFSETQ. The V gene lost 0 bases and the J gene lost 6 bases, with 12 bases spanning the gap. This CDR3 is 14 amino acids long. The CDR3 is CASSLVTDSHGYTF. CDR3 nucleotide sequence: TGCGCCAGCAGCTTGGTTACCGACTCCCATGGCTACACCTTC.